This T cell receptor beta chain was recovered during a study of blood T cell repertoires in COVID-19. About the research overall: Samples of COVID-19 (acute and convalescent) were obtained from the United States, Italy and Spain. Sources were T cells, B-cell-depleted T cells, or PBMCs; the material itself was cDNA or gDNA.

Per the authors' pipeline: Nucleated cell number was recorded as an estimate derived from reference gene primer amplification. Assay used: immunoSEQ multiplex PCR; TCRdb lists only in-frame clones, some missing. V and J calls and clone size are given by that table; D and trimming were obtained from the DNA. The table includes hundreds of thousands of clones, 88% detected once. Adults between about 18 and 95 years of age took part from under 25 US areas. The junction had 6 bases not matched to a gene; V was cut back by 3 bases and J by 0 bases. This CDR3 has 17 residues. Germline V gives CDR1 SGHRS, CDR2 YFSETQ.

Sequencing was carried out using PBMCs or T cells enriched from blood (not recorded which). This clonotype originated in a woman aged 55 to 70 in a cohort exposed to, infected with or recovered from COVID-19 (not recorded which). V and J are TRBV5-1 and TRBJ2-1, with 10 bases lining up with TRBD2. The CDR3 is CASSSTSGRSSYNEQFF. The CDR3 DNA reads TGCGCCAGCAGCTCGACTAGCGGGCGGAGCTCCTACAATGAGCAGTTCTTC.